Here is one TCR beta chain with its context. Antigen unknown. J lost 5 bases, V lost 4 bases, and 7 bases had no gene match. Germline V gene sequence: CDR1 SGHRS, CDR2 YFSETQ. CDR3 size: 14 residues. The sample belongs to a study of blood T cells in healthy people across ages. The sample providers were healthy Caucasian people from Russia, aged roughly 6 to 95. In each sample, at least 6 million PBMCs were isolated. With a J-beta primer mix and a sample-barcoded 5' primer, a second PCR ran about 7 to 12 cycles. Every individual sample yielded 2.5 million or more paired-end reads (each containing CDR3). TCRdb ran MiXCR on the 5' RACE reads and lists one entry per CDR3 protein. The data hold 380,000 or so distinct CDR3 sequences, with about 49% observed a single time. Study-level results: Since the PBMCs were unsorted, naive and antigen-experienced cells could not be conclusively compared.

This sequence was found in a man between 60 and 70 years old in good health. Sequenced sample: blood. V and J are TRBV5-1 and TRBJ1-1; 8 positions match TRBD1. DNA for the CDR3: TGCGCCAGCAGCCAAGGACAGGGTATTACTGAAGCTTTCTTT. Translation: CASSQGQGITEAFF.